The next 19 T cell receptor beta chains were all read from a single sample in a study of cytomegalovirus exposure and HLA in healthy donors. A multiplex PCR was run with 60 Vbeta primers and 13 Jbeta primers. The method was immunoSEQ multiplex PCR; TCRdb's version includes in-frame clones alone and lacks a portion of them. The data show about 100,000 clones, 76% seen once. The source material was PBMCs. These receptors were taken from a woman in her fifties or sixties in good health and CMV-seropositive.

The chain recombines TRBV6-5 with TRBJ2-1, with TRBD1 matching over 12 bases. V trimming: 2 bases; J trimming: 8 bases; junction bases outside the gene matches: 1. Germline values: CDR1 MNHEY, CDR2 SVGAGI. The CDR3 runs to 14 residues. The CDR3 DNA reads TGTGCCAGCAGTTACGGGACAGGGGGCCATGAGCAGTTCTTC. As protein: CASSYGTGGHEQFF.

This clone appeared a single time. The chain recombines TRBV11-2 with TRBJ2-7, with 14 bases lining up with TRBD2. The CDR3 totals 16 residues. CDR1 and CDR2 (germline): SGHAT, FQNNGV. V gave up 5 bases and J gave up 4 bases; unmatched junction bases: 7. The CDR3 nucleotides read TGTGCCAGCAGCCCGACTAGCGGGGGGGCGGTTTACGAGCAGTACTTC. Translation: CASSPTSGGAVYEQYF.

This sequence joins TRBV4-1 and TRBJ2-2; maybe TRBD2 (5 bases). Germline values: CDR1 MGHRA, CDR2 YSYEKL. V was clipped by 0 bases and J by 3 bases, with 20 bases between them. The CDR3 has 19 amino acids. The CDR3 sequence: CASSQERSRTAGDTGELFF. The CDR3 bases are TGCGCCAGCAGCCAAGAAAGGAGCCGGACCGCGGGCGACACCGGGGAGCTGTTTTTT.

The CDR3 reads CASSNPRDRRNYGYTF. Here the CDR3 DNA reads TGCGCCAGCAGCAACCCCCGGGACAGACGTAACTATGGCTACACCTTC. The chain has TRBV5-1 and TRBJ1-2, with 7 bases lining up with TRBD1. The J segment lost 1 base and the V segment lost 4 bases, leaving 10 bases of the junction unmatched. Germline CDR1 and CDR2: SGHRS and YFSETQ. This CDR3 comprises 16 residues.

This rearrangement joins TRBV10-3 to TRBJ2-5, with D tentatively TRBD1 (5 bases). V lost 6 bases, J lost 1 base, and 15 bases lay in between. This CDR3 comprises 15 residues. Germline assignment: CDR1 ENHRY and CDR2 SYGVKD. CDR3 nucleotides: TGTGCCATCAGGGACCTCGACAGAACCCAAGAGACCCAGTACTTC. The encoded protein is CAIRDLDRTQETQYF.

The chain recombines TRBV14 with TRBJ2-5, with TRBD1 identical over 8 bases. Germline trimming cut 6 bases from V and 3 bases from J; bases unmatched to any gene: 9. The CDR3 runs to 15 residues. Germline V gene data show CDR1 as SGHDN and CDR2 as FVKESK. The CDR3: CASSRTGTIEETQYF. As DNA, the CDR3 is TGTGCCAGCAGTCGGACAGGGACCATAGAAGAGACCCAGTACTTC. Together with reference TRBV14 and TRBJ2-5, the CDR3 gives the full variable domain: EAGVTQFPSHSVIEKGQTVTLRCDPISGHDNLYWYRRVMGKEIKFLLHFVKESKQDESGMPNNRFLAERTGGTYSTLKVQPAELEDSGVYFCASSRTGTIEETQYFGPGTRLLVL.

J is TRBJ1-5 and V is TRBV7-8, with TRBD1 identical over 8 bases. The trim removed 4 bases at V and 13 bases at J, leaving 6 bases unmatched. In germline, CDR1 is SGHVS, CDR2 FQNEAQ. The CDR3 extends over 12 amino acids. The DNA for the CDR3 is TGTGCCAGCAGCTCCGGGACAGGCGATCAGCATTTT. It specifies CASSSGTGDQHF.

This rearrangement joins TRBV7-6 to TRBJ1-5; TRBD1 aligns across 7 bases. Germline CDR1 SGHVS, CDR2 FNYEAQ. V was clipped by 5 bases and J by 6 bases; unmatched bases: 7. The CDR3 consists of 14 residues. CDR3 amino acids: CASSTNRGRQPQHF. The CDR3 DNA reads TGTGCCAGCAGCACCAACAGGGGACGTCAGCCCCAGCATTTT.

This chain connects TRBV4-1 to TRBJ2-5; D is perhaps TRBD2 (5 bases). The ends were cut back, 1 base at V and 4 bases at J, with 16 bases in the middle. Germline V gene lookup returns CDR1 MGHRA and CDR2 YSYEKL. The CDR3 runs 16 residues. This chain's CDR3 is CASSQVGLPMRETQYF. The CDR3 DNA follows: TGCGCCAGCAGCCAAGTCGGACTCCCAATGCGAGAGACCCAGTACTTC.

The chain carries TRBV10-3 and TRBJ1-2; 7 nucleotides match TRBD1. Losses at the gene ends were 4 bases for V and 4 bases for J; bases not matched to a gene: 6. Germline CDR1 and CDR2: ENHRY and SYGVKD. The CDR3 has 14 amino acids. DNA for the CDR3: TGTGCCATCAGTGGGACAGGCGTTTTCTATGGCTACACCTTC. It specifies CAISGTGVFYGYTF.

In its sample, this clone was seen a few times. This chain's CDR3 is CASSQAGASSYNSPLHF. In DNA, the CDR3 is TGCGCCAGCAGTCAGGCAGGGGCGAGCTCCTATAATTCACCCCTCCACTTT. This chain links TRBV10-2 with TRBJ1-6; weak D call: TRBD1 (6 bases). CDR1 and CDR2 from the germline V gene are WSHSY and SAAADI. The length of the CDR3 is 17 residues. V lost 5 bases and J lost 0, with 14 bases in between.

This clone was observed a handful of times. This chain uses TRBV5-8 with TRBJ1-5, with D possibly TRBD1 on 5 matching bases. There are 17 residues in the CDR3. Germline V CDR1 and CDR2: SGHTS, YDEGEE. V dropped 2 bases and J dropped 0 bases, with 15 bases sitting between them. The CDR3 DNA follows: TGTGCCAGCAGCTTACTTAAGGGGCGGTATAGCAATCAGCCCCAGCATTTT. This codes for CASSLLKGRYSNQPQHF.

The J gene is TRBJ2-7, the V gene TRBV5-4, with a tentative D call TRBD1 (6 bases). This CDR3 has 13 amino acids. Trimming pared 2 bases from V and 5 bases from J, leaving 11 bases between. Germline V gene data show CDR1 as SGHNT and CDR2 as YYREEE (reference sequence). The CDR3 DNA follows: TGTGCCAGCAGCTTACAGGGTTCCCACGAGCAGTACTTC. It specifies CASSLQGSHEQYF.

The gene calls are TRBV11-2 and TRBJ2-7; TRBD1 is a possible D gene (6 bases). The ends were cut back, 5 bases at V and 7 bases at J, with 21 bases in the middle. Germline CDR1 is SGHAT and CDR2 is FQNNGV. This CDR3 is built from 15 residues. CDR3 bases: TGTGCCAGCAGCGCATACCAGGGGCACTCGGGAGAGCAGTACTTC. Translated: CASSAYQGHSGEQYF.

The CDR3 is CASSYGGGETQYF. The CDR3 nucleotides read TGTGCCAGCAGTTACGGGGGAGGGGAGACCCAGTACTTC. This chain connects TRBV27 to TRBJ2-5; 7 bases fit TRBD2. Germline CDR1 MNHEY, CDR2 SMNVEV (reference sequence). V lost 4 bases, J lost 5 bases, and 4 bases stayed unmatched. This CDR3 comprises 13 residues.

The rearrangement uses TRBV2 and TRBJ1-2, with 12 bases matching TRBD1. This CDR3 is 13 amino acids long. V was pared by 6 bases and J by 6 bases, with 2 bases of the junction left unmatched. CDR1 is SNHLY, CDR2 FYNNEI, per germline. The CDR3 region is CASSGTGGDGYTF. CDR3 in DNA: TGTGCCAGCAGCGGGACAGGGGGCGATGGCTACACCTTC.

The genes are TRBV4-2 and TRBJ1-2; no firm D call. The V end lost 0 bases, the J end lost 4 bases, and 15 bases lay between the germline ends. Per the germline V gene, CDR1 is LGHNA and CDR2 is YNFKEQ. CDR3 length equals 16 residues. The CDR3 here is CASSQDLSRGLYGYTF. CDR3 coding DNA: TGTGCCAGCAGCCAAGATCTTTCCCGCGGACTCTATGGCTACACCTTC.

DNA of the CDR3: TGCGCCAGCAGCCCAACCTCGGGGGGGCGTATTGGCTACACCTTC. Amino acids: CASSPTSGGRIGYTF. This chain links TRBV5-1 with TRBJ1-2; tentative D call: TRBD1 (6 bases). CDR1 is SGHRS, CDR2 YFSETQ, per germline. The CDR3 spans 15 residues. V was trimmed by 4 bases and J by 7 bases, leaving 20 bases between them.

This clone appeared a few times. The rearrangement joins TRBV29-1 to TRBJ1-1; the D gene is possibly TRBD1 (5 bases). Germline CDR1 and CDR2: SQVTM and ANQGSEA. Trimming stripped 0 bases from V and 10 bases from J, with 15 bases between. The CDR3 has 13 residues. The CDR3 is CSVEERRDEGAFF. In DNA form, the CDR3 reads TGCAGCGTTGAAGAACGGAGGGACGAGGGAGCTTTCTTT.